The 10 T cell receptor beta chains presented below share a single source sample, sequenced in a study of T cell repertoires in cytomegalovirus infection. TCRdb re-called the reads with MiXCR, one entry per CDR3 protein. This repertoire shows 210,000 or so distinct CDR3 sequences, approximately 7% found once; its top ten account for under 7.5%. The specimen sequenced was PBMCs. The source is a human donor in good health (CMV status not recorded). Some clones in this sample may be carry-over from other donors' samples.

This clonotype was recorded many times. The J gene is TRBJ2-1, the V gene TRBV7-8, with 16 bases fitting TRBD2. Germline V gene lookup returns CDR1 SGHVS and CDR2 FQNEAQ. The trim removed 1 base at V and 7 bases at J, leaving 4 bases unmatched. The CDR3 loop spans 17 amino acids. The chain's CDR3 is CASSLDGTSGGANEQFF. The CDR3 region has the DNA TGTGCCAGCAGCTTAGATGGGACTAGCGGGGGGGCAAATGAGCAGTTCTTC.

The chain joins TRBV28 to TRBJ2-7; D is undetermined. The length of the CDR3 is 12 residues. The germline V and J ends were trimmed by 8 bases and 3 bases, with 11 bases remaining between them. The germline V gene has CDR1 MDHEN and CDR2 SYDVKM. CDR3 in DNA: TGTGCCAGCGGTCTTCCGGGCTACGAGCAGTACTTC. Its protein product is CASGLPGYEQYF.

This clonotype was observed many times. The chain uses TRBV5-6 and TRBJ1-2; D call uncertain. V dropped 1 base and J dropped 7 bases, with 11 bases sitting between them. The CDR3 sequence is 13 residues long. From germline, CDR1 is SGHDT and CDR2 YYEEEE. Here the CDR3 reads CASSLLRGSGYTF. In nucleotides, the CDR3 is TGTGCCAGCAGCTTGCTCCGGGGTTCTGGCTACACCTTC. The whole variable domain, remainder taken from reference TRBV5-6 and TRBJ1-2, is DAGVTQSPTHLIKTRGQQVTLRCSPKSGHDTVSWYQQALGQGPQFIFQYYEEEERQRGNFPDRFSGHQFPNYSSELNVNALLLGDSALYLCASSLLRGSGYTFGSGTRLTVV.

This clonotype was counted at least ten times. This sequence joins TRBV7-2 and TRBJ1-1; 9 bases align to TRBD1. This CDR3 spans 13 amino acids. Trimming took 6 bases from V and 10 from J; bases not matched to a gene: 9. Per the germline V gene, CDR1 is SGHTA and CDR2 is FQGNSA. In DNA, the CDR3 is TGTGCCAGCAGTCCGGGACAGGGTATTCTAGCTTTCTTT. It translates to CASSPGQGILAFF.

This clonotype was counted at least ten times. The chain has TRBV28 and TRBJ2-3; 7 bases are shared with TRBD1. CDR1 and CDR2 from the germline V gene are MDHEN and SYDVKM. The junction had 12 bases not matched to a gene; V was cut back by 4 bases and J by 2 bases. The CDR3 contains 17 residues. CDR3 amino acids: CASSSSGTEKLTDTQYF. The CDR3 bases are TGTGCCAGCAGTTCCTCCGGGACAGAGAAGCTCACAGATACGCAGTATTTT.

This clonotype was detected many times. The chain combines TRBV29-1 with TRBJ2-7; the D gene is possibly TRBD1 (6 bases). The CDR3 extends over 12 amino acids. V lost 8 bases and J lost 0, with 11 bases in between. Germline V gene sequence: CDR1 SQVTM, CDR2 ANQGSEA. The CDR3, as DNA: TGCAGCTCCTCGGACAGCTCCTACGAGCAGTACTTC. Protein product: CSSSDSSYEQYF.

This clonotype was observed at least ten times. The chain joins TRBV29-1 to TRBJ1-2; a weak D match, TRBD1 (5 bases). The V gene lost 7 bases and the J gene lost 8 bases, with 14 bases spanning the gap. The CDR3 has 11 residues. Looked up from germline, CDR1 is SQVTM and CDR2 is ANQGSEA. Here the CDR3 reads CSGRGGDGYTF. CDR3 nucleotides: TGCAGCGGCCGGGGGGGGGACGGCTACACCTTC. The full variable domain, in which reference TRBV29-1 and TRBJ1-2 provide the parts outside the CDR3, is SAVISQKPSRDICQRGTSLTIQCQVDSQVTMMFWYRQQPGQSLTLIATANQGSEATYESGFVIDKFPISRPNLTFSTLTVSNMSPEDSSIYLCSGRGGDGYTFGSGTRLTVV.

This clonotype was picked up many times. V is TRBV20-1 and J is TRBJ2-4; D call uncertain. V lost 5 bases to trimming and J lost 0 bases, with 14 bases between them. The CDR3 contains 15 residues. Germline loops: CDR1 DFQATT, CDR2 SNEGSKA (reference sequence). The CDR3 reads CSARWGTKAKNIQYF. The CDR3 nucleotides read TGCAGTGCTCGATGGGGTACGAAAGCCAAAAACATTCAGTACTTC.

This clonotype was observed at least ten times. The chain has TRBV6-2 or TRBV6-3 and TRBJ2-2, with D possibly being TRBD1 or TRBD2 (5 bases each). CDR1 and CDR2 (germline): MNHEY, SVGEGT. The V end was cut by 3 bases, the J end by 5 bases, with 16 bases between. The CDR3 is made up of 16 amino acids. CDR3 residues: CASSYNSGTRTGELFF. CDR3 nucleotides: TGTGCCAGCAGTTATAACAGTGGGACGAGGACCGGGGAGCTGTTTTTT.

There are many counts of this clonotype. CDR3 protein: CASSGGANTEAFF. As DNA, the CDR3 is TGTGCCAGCAGTGGCGGGGCGAACACTGAAGCTTTCTTT. This chain connects TRBV7-2 to TRBJ1-1; D may be TRBD1 (5 bases). V lost 6 bases and J lost 1, with 9 bases in between. From germline, CDR1 is SGHTA and CDR2 FQGNSA. The length of the CDR3 is 13 residues. Full variable domain (missing parts from reference TRBV7-2 and TRBJ1-1): GAGVSQSPSNKVTEKGKDVELRCDPISGHTALYWYRQSLGQGLEFLIYFQGNSAPDKSGLPSDRFSAERTGGSVSTLTIQRTQQEDSAVYLCASSGGANTEAFFGQGTRLTVV.